What follows describes a single TCR beta chain. This record belongs to a study of blood T cell repertoires in COVID-19. TCRdb's table, derived via immunoSEQ multiplex PCR, lists solely in-frame clones and lacks some. The sample gives 300,000 to 450,000 clones, roughly nine tenths of which show up once; around 3.9% is in the top ten. The CDR3 sequence is 14 residues long. V lost 7 bases and J lost 3; bases outside the gene matches: 7. CDR1 and CDR2 (germline): MNHEY, SVGAGI. This clonotype was obtained from a woman aged 55-69 years with COVID-19, enrolled during active disease. The sample was peripheral blood. The V and J genes are TRBV6-5 and TRBJ1-2, with 8 bases lining up with TRBD1. CDR3 bases: TGTGCCAGCATGCTTATGACAGGGGACTATGGCTACACCTTC. Protein sequence: CASMLMTGDYGYTF.